This T cell receptor (beta chain) stems from a study of T cell responses to AZD1222 COVID-19 vaccine. The assay was immunoSEQ multiplex PCR, and TCRdb's table has in-frame clones only and misses some. The sample lists 95,000 to 150,000 clones, about 89% seen once, with over 8.5% in the top ten. This receptor was taken from an adult in good health. Sample: peripheral blood, taken on day 0 of MenACWY control vaccination.

CDR3 sequence reads: CASSMGGVSYEQYF. The CDR3 DNA is TGTGCCAGTAGTATGGGGGGAGTTTCCTACGAGCAGTACTTC. V gene TRBV19 combines with J gene TRBJ2-7; D is perhaps TRBD2 (6 bases). The CDR3 loop spans 14 amino acids. Germline-derived CDR1 and CDR2 are LNHDA and SQIVND (reference sequence). The V gene lost 3 bases and the J gene lost 1 base, with 10 bases spanning the gap.